What follows describes a single T cell receptor (beta chain). The record originates from a study of Ad26.COV2.S vaccination and SARS-CoV-2 variants. Stated treatment: roughly 18 received Ad26.COV2.S at low or high dose, single or two shots; several received placebo; per-sample allocation not given. Sampling occurred on day 63 after the first vaccine or placebo injection. Germline CDR1 SGHAT, CDR2 FQNNGV. The CDR3 sequence is 15 residues long. After removal of 1 base from V and 5 bases from J, the junction contained 2 bases not matched to a gene. Profiling relied on immunoSEQ multiplex PCR, and the TCRdb table lists in-frame clones only, not all of them. The top ten clones hold less than 4.5% of a sample with roughly 400,000 clones, 90% of them seen once.

The sequence derives from a person aged 18-60 years who received the Ad26.COV2.S COVID-19 vaccine or a placebo. The V gene is TRBV11-2, the J gene TRBJ1-5; 10 nucleotides agree with TRBD1. The sample consisted of peripheral blood, taken in a trial of Ad26.COV2.S vaccine versus placebo. DNA for the CDR3: TGTGCCAGCAGCTTAGGGGACAGGGGCGATCAGCCCCAGCATTTT. Translating it yields CASSLGDRGDQPQHF.